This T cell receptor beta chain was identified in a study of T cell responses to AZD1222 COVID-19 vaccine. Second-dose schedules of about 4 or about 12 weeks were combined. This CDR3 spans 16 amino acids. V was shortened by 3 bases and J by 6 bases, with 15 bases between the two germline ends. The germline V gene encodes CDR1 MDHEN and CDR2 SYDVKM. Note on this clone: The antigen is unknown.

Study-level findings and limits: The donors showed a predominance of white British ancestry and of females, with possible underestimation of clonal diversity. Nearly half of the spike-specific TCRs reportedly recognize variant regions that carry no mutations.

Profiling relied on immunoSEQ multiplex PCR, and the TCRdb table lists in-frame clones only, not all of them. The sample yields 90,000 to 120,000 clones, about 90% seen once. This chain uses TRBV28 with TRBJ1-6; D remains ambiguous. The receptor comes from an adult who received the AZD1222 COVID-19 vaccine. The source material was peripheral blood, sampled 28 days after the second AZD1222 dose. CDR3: CASSLGTTRPNSPLHF. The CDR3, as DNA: TGTGCCAGCAGTTTGGGTACAACGAGACCTAATTCACCCCTCCACTTT.